These 9 T cell receptor beta chains came from one sample sequenced in a study of blood T cell repertoires in COVID-19. The assay was immunoSEQ multiplex PCR, and TCRdb's table has in-frame clones only and misses some. Seen here are thousands of clones, less than 75% observed once, and the top ten hold about a sixth. The source material was peripheral blood. Receptors originate from a human donor in a cohort sampled during active COVID-19.

The gene calls are TRBV18 and TRBJ2-5, with 10 positions matching TRBD2. In germline, CDR1 is KGHSH, CDR2 LQKENI. The CDR3 consists of 14 residues. V shed 4 bases, J shed 5 bases, and the junction held 4 bases outside the gene matches. The CDR3, as DNA: TGTGCCAGCTCACTAACTAGCGGGAAGGAGACCCAGTACTTC. It is translated as CASSLTSGKETQYF.

The chain combines TRBV4-2 with TRBJ2-3, with 11 bases that match TRBD2. Per the germline V gene, CDR1 is LGHNA and CDR2 is YNFKEQ. The V segment lost 1 base and the J segment 1 base; nucleotides outside the gene matches: 1. The length of the CDR3 is 16 residues. The CDR3 DNA is TGTGCCAGCAGCCAAGTAGCGGGAGGGGGCACAGATACGCAGTATTTT. Amino acids: CASSQVAGGGTDTQYF.

The chain is built from TRBV2 and TRBJ1-4; TRBD1 agrees at 11 bases. The germline V gene has CDR1 SNHLY and CDR2 FYNNEI. The CDR3 spans 15 residues. Germline trimming cut 1 base from V and 8 bases from J; bases unmatched to any gene: 3. CDR3 DNA sequence: TGTGCCAGCAGTGAAGGGACAGGGGGCGCCGAAAAACTGTTTTTT. It codes for CASSEGTGGAEKLFF.

V usage is TRBV18 and J usage is TRBJ2-7; 12 bases agree with TRBD2. The CDR3 extends over 15 amino acids. With V trimmed by 4 bases and J by 0 bases, 1 base remained unmatched. CDR1 and CDR2 (germline): KGHSH, LQKENI. This CDR3 is CASSLTSGSSYEQYF. CDR3 sequence (DNA): TGTGCCAGCTCACTGACTAGCGGGAGCTCCTACGAGCAGTACTTC.

This sequence joins TRBV27 and TRBJ2-7; 10 positions match TRBD2. Germline trimming cut 2 bases from V and 7 bases from J; bases unmatched to any gene: 5. CDR3 length: 14 amino acids. CDR1 is MNHEY, CDR2 SMNVEV, per germline (reference sequence). Here the CDR3 DNA reads TGTGCCAGCAGTTTACTAGCGGGAGTAAGAGAGCAGTACTTC. It encodes CASSLLAGVREQYF.

The chain carries TRBV27 and TRBJ1-1; D may be TRBD1 (5 bases). There are 13 residues in the CDR3. Germline V CDR1 and CDR2: MNHEY, SMNVEV (reference sequence). Trimming stripped 5 bases from V and 4 bases from J, with 11 bases between. The CDR3 reads CASSRGLGTEAFF. The CDR3 region has the DNA TGTGCCAGCAGTCGGGGGTTGGGCACTGAAGCTTTCTTT.

This clone was counted between two and nine times. This rearrangement joins TRBV28 to TRBJ2-1; tentatively, D is TRBD2 (5 bases). The germline gives CDR1 MDHEN, CDR2 SYDVKM. The CDR3 spans 16 residues. V was clipped by 3 bases and J by 2 bases, with 14 bases between them. CDR3 amino acids: CASSLSAGTPYNEQFF. The DNA for the CDR3 is TGTGCCAGCAGTTTGTCGGCGGGCACCCCCTACAATGAGCAGTTCTTC.

The chain has TRBV9 and TRBJ1-2; 10 bases fit TRBD1. The germline V gene encodes CDR1 SGDLS and CDR2 YYNGEE. The V segment lost 3 bases and the J segment 5 bases; nucleotides outside the gene matches: 7. CDR3 size: 15 residues. CDR3 protein: CASSGRQGAGYGYTF. The CDR3 DNA follows: TGTGCCAGCAGCGGACGACAGGGGGCTGGTTATGGCTACACCTTC.

The chain links TRBV28 to TRBJ1-4, with D perhaps TRBD1 (5 bases). The CDR3 has 15 amino acids. Per germline, CDR1 MDHEN and CDR2 SYDVKM. Trimming stripped 8 bases from V and 7 bases from J, with 20 bases between. CDR3 residues: CASGPSEGLGEKLFF. As DNA, the CDR3 is TGTGCCAGCGGACCCTCGGAGGGGTTAGGTGAAAAACTGTTTTTT. Complete variable domain (other parts from reference TRBV28 and TRBJ1-4): DVKVTQSSRYLVKRTGEKVFLECVQDMDHENMFWYRQDPGLGLRLIYFSYDVKMKEKGDIPEGYSVSREKKERFSLILESASTNQTSMYLCASGPSEGLGEKLFFGSGTQLSVL.